The TCR beta chain under discussion was sequenced for a study of blood T cell repertoires in COVID-19 (dated by TCRdb to 2020 to 2022). For the study in its entirety: Collaborator samples came from the United States, Italy and Spain and covered acute and convalescent phases of COVID-19. The material from the prospective study consisted of cDNA or gDNA derived from T cells, B-cell-depleted T cells, or PBMCs. Deeply sampled blood TCRbeta repertoires from subjects exposed to, actively infected with, or recovered from COVID-19 were included in the dataset. The repertoires were released in a freely available public database intended as a resource for research on the immune response to SARS-CoV-2. The samples were drawn from the first 160 participants of the ongoing ImmuneRACE study and from 950 to 1,500 subjects provided by 6 global collaborators. A de-identified subject ID, COVID-19 status, age in years and sex were almost always included in the sample metadata. Where available, HLA class I and class II types were taken from metadata supplied by the sample provider and were not determined by assay-based typing. What the study reported, not specific to this receptor: The quantity of clinical and demographic metadata differed by source and by participant and was supplied without curation.

Between the V and J ends, shortened by 4 bases and 5 bases respectively, the junction contains 15 bases. CDR1 and CDR2 are read off the germline V gene as MDHEN and SYDVKM. Inclusive of the bounding cysteine and phenylalanine, the CDR3 is 15 residues long. This entry keeps only the CDR3 DNA: 45 bases, framed from base 1. The collaborating institutions used their own protocols to collect whole blood in K2EDTA tubes. For TCRbeta analysis, collaborators shipped samples in one of three forms: frozen whole blood, isolated PBMCs, or DNA extracted from either of those sample types. On this clone: The antigen it recognizes is unknown. No base quality information exists; no much larger clone differs at one position.

The immunoSEQ Assay, a bias-controlled multiplex PCR, was used to amplify TCRbeta CDR3 regions from genomic DNA. In the original analysis: The number of nucleated cells in each sample was estimated by amplification of reference gene primers within the assay. To quantify the absolute abundance of each unique TCRbeta CDR3 rearrangement, sequence reads were collapsed and filtered. For each sample, productive Simpson clonality was calculated as the square root of Simpson's diversity index over productive rearrangements. TCRdb re-hosts the immuneACCESS table, in-frame sequences only. Its copies lack some clones; in the studies checked, an unresolved V gene accounts for under half of them, and the cause for the rest is not known. The DNA gave D and trimming, while V, J and clone size come from that table. This sample is represented by about 270,000 clones; approximately 81% of them were singletons. The ten top clones hold about 3.2% of the sample.

The sequence links TRBV28 to TRBJ1-5; perhaps TRBD1 is the D gene, with 6 bases matching. The sequencing input was peripheral blood. This clonotype originated in a woman in her sixties with active or convalescent COVID-19. The DNA is TGTGCCAGCAGTTCCCTGACAGGCCCGGATCAGCCCCAGCATTTT. It translates to CASSSLTGPDQPQHF. Here the CDR3 is joined to the reference TRBV28 and TRBJ1-5 genes, and the full variable domain is: DVKVTQSSRYLVKRTGEKVFLECVQDMDHENMFWYRQDPGLGLRLIYFSYDVKMKEKGDIPEGYSVSREKKERFSLILESASTNQTSMYLCASSSLTGPDQPQHFGDGTRLSIL.